These 21 T cell receptor beta chains were all obtained from the same sample, sequenced in a study of Ad26.COV2.S vaccination and SARS-CoV-2 variants (dated by TCRdb to about 2021). The library was generated by the immunoSEQ multiplex PCR assay. TCRdb mirrors the immuneACCESS table, restricted to in-frame sequences. Some clones are absent from its copies; in checked studies, under half trace to an unresolved V gene, and the reason for the others is unknown. The sample profile shows about 480,000 clones; 70% to 90% of them were found once. The ten most abundant clones make up around 13% of the sample. This specimen's treatment or condition label, per the study, means: 19 received Ad26.COV2.S at low or high dose, single or two shots; 5 received placebo; per-sample allocation not given. For vaccine and placebo recipients, the sequenced repertoires came from samples collected on day 63 after the first injection.

Sequences were derived from peripheral blood, sampled in a trial of Ad26.COV2.S vaccine versus placebo. These receptors were taken from a person aged 18-65 years who received the Ad26.COV2.S COVID-19 vaccine or a placebo.

The chain has TRBV19 and TRBJ2-5; D possibly uses TRBD1 or TRBD2 (5 bases each). Germline V gene sequence: CDR1 LNHDA, CDR2 SQIVND (reference sequence). The CDR3 runs 14 residues. Trimming cost V 0 bases and J 5 bases, with 10 bases left between them. CDR3 DNA sequence: TGTGCCAGTAGTATAGATCCCGGGGCGGAGACCCAGTACTTC. Amino acid sequence: CASSIDPGAETQYF.

The chain links TRBV2 to TRBJ1-6; the D gene is possibly TRBD1 (6 bases). Germline values: CDR1 SNHLY, CDR2 FYNNEI. Trimming took 6 bases from V and 9 from J, leaving 21 bases between them. The CDR3 extends over 16 amino acids. The CDR3 DNA reads as TGTGCCAGCAGCCCCTATCAACAGGGAATGGGTTCACCCCTCCACTTT. This encodes CASSPYQQGMGSPLHF.

This chain links TRBV30 with TRBJ1-5, with D hard to call. Looked up from germline, CDR1 is GTSNPN and CDR2 is SVGIG (reference sequence). V lost 5 bases and J 2 bases, leaving 16 bases between the germline ends. This CDR3 is built from 15 residues. CDR3 DNA: TGTGCCTGGGGGCAAAGGATGCGGGGCAATCAGCCCCAGCATTTT. Translation gives CAWGQRMRGNQPQHF.

This sequence joins TRBV11-2 and TRBJ2-6; no clear D gene. Germline CDR1 and CDR2: SGHAT and FQNNGV. The V end lost 0 bases, the J end lost 0 bases, and 18 bases lay between the germline ends. The CDR3 spans 20 residues. Here the CDR3 DNA reads TGTGCCAGCAGCTTAGAAGTAGTGACACCCACTGGCTCTGGGGCCAACGTCCTGACTTTC. Translation gives CASSLEVVTPTGSGANVLTF.

The CDR3 here is CASSRDYPTYNEQFF. DNA for the CDR3: TGTGCCAGCAGCCGGGACTATCCCACCTACAATGAGCAGTTCTTC. The chain combines TRBV5-4 with TRBJ2-1; TRBD2 aligns across 7 bases. Looked up from germline, CDR1 is SGHNT and CDR2 is YYREEE (reference sequence). After removal of 4 bases from V and 2 bases from J, the junction contained 6 bases not matched to a gene. The CDR3 is 15 amino acids.

The gene calls are TRBV7-9 and TRBJ1-6; 8 bases fit TRBD1. The CDR3 is 16 residues long. Trimming removed 4 bases from V and 7 bases from J; junction bases left unmatched: 9. CDR1 is SEHNR, CDR2 FQNEAQ, per germline (reference sequence). CDR3 amino acids: CASSSTRTGRNSPLHF. In DNA form, the CDR3 reads TGTGCCAGCAGCTCCACCCGGACAGGGCGAAATTCACCCCTCCACTTT.

The rearrangement uses TRBV11-3 and TRBJ2-1; 7 positions match TRBD2. CDR3 length equals 13 residues. CDR1 is SGHNT and CDR2 is YENEEA in the germline V gene. The V gene end was trimmed by 4 bases and the J gene end by 9 bases; junction bases not matched to a gene: 6. CDR3 in amino acids: CASSSRLAGEQFF. In DNA, the CDR3 is TGTGCCAGCAGCTCCAGACTAGCAGGTGAGCAGTTCTTC.

This sequence joins TRBV11-3 and TRBJ2-1, with 11 bases that match TRBD2. The CDR3 loop spans 15 amino acids. V dropped 5 bases and J dropped 5; count of bases not matched to a gene: 5. Germline V gene lookup returns CDR1 SGHNT and CDR2 YENEEA. The CDR3 region is CASSPGLAENNEQFF. In DNA form, the CDR3 reads TGTGCCAGCAGCCCGGGACTAGCGGAGAACAATGAGCAGTTCTTC.

The chain employs TRBV30 and TRBJ2-7; perhaps TRBD2 as D (6 bases). The CDR3 consists of 14 residues. Trimming cost V 0 bases and J 4 bases, with 13 bases left between them. Germline V CDR1 and CDR2: GTSNPN, SVGIG (reference sequence). The CDR3 region has the DNA TGTGCCTGGAGTGTATCCGGCGGGACGTACGAGCAGTACTTC. It is translated as CAWSVSGGTYEQYF.

CDR3 loop: CASSLELSYGYTF. Here the CDR3 DNA reads TGTGCCAGTAGTTTGGAACTGAGCTATGGCTACACCTTC. V usage is TRBV19 and J usage is TRBJ1-2; no definite D call. V lost 5 bases and J lost 4, with 11 bases in between. There are 13 residues in the CDR3. Looked up from germline, CDR1 is LNHDA and CDR2 is SQIVND (reference sequence).

This clone showed up many times. This rearrangement joins TRBV27 to TRBJ2-7; TRBD1 matches 8 bases. The germline V gene has CDR1 MNHEY and CDR2 SMNVEV (reference sequence). There are 14 residues in the CDR3. V dropped 5 bases and J dropped 4; count of bases not matched to a gene: 7. CDR3 sequence: CASSQQGGNYEQYF. The DNA of the CDR3 is TGTGCCAGCAGTCAACAGGGGGGAAATTACGAGCAGTACTTC.

The rearrangement uses TRBV21-1 and TRBJ2-2; TRBD2 was called by the table and not checked on the DNA. TRBV21-1 counts as a pseudogene. The CDR3 is 17 amino acids. CDR3 protein: CASSPPEEGTSVRELFF. CDR3 coding DNA: TGTGCCAGCAGCCCTCCTGAGGAGGGGACCTCTGTCCGGGAGCTGTTTTTT.

V and J are TRBV6-5 and TRBJ2-7, with no clear D. Germline CDR1 and CDR2: MNHEY and SVGAGI. Trimming took 0 bases from V and 6 from J, leaving 12 bases between them. There are 14 residues in the CDR3. This chain's CDR3 is CASSYSGKVGEQYF. In nucleotides, the CDR3 is TGTGCCAGCAGTTACTCAGGGAAGGTGGGCGAGCAGTACTTC.

The chain combines TRBV5-4 with TRBJ2-5; 10 bases fit TRBD2. This CDR3 has 17 amino acids. The V gene's germline CDR1 is SGHNT and CDR2 YYREEE (reference sequence). V lost 4 bases to trimming and J lost 5 bases; unmatched junction nucleotides: 14. In DNA form, the CDR3 reads TGTGCCAGCAGCCCGGGGGGGAGCGGGAGGGCCGGGGAGACCCAGTACTTC. Residues: CASSPGGSGRAGETQYF.

The rearrangement links TRBV28 to TRBJ1-2; tentative D call: TRBD1 (5 bases). Germline CDR1 MDHEN, CDR2 SYDVKM. This CDR3 comprises 13 residues. The germline V and J ends were trimmed by 4 bases and 2 bases, with 8 bases remaining between them. CDR3: CASSSQENYGYTF. The CDR3, as DNA: TGTGCCAGCAGTTCACAGGAAAACTATGGCTACACCTTC.

The genes are TRBV28 and TRBJ1-3; D uncertain. CDR1 is MDHEN, CDR2 SYDVKM, per germline. The CDR3 is 13 amino acids. With 3 bases removed from V and 11 bases from J, the gap between germline ends came to 14 bases. The CDR3 sequence: CASSFSPSGPIYF. The CDR3 coding sequence is TGTGCCAGCAGTTTCTCCCCCTCTGGCCCCATATATTTT.

This rearrangement joins TRBV21-1 to TRBJ2-3. TRBV21-1 is a documented pseudogene. The CDR3 is 16 residues long. The CDR3 is CASSKWGGGPADTQYF. The CDR3, as DNA: TGTGCCAGCAGCAAATGGGGAGGGGGCCCGGCAGATACGCAGTATTTT.

The chain carries TRBV15 and TRBJ2-6; 7 bases agree with TRBD2. With 0 bases clipped from V and 0 bases from J, the junction kept 2 bases outside the gene matches. The CDR3 is 17 residues long. Germline V gives CDR1 LNHNV, CDR2 YYDKDF (reference sequence). The CDR3 DNA follows: TGTGCCACCAGCAGAGAATGGGGGGGCTCTGGGGCCAACGTCCTGACTTTC. Translated: CATSREWGGSGANVLTF.

The genes are TRBV6-5 and TRBJ1-2, with D maybe TRBD1 (6 bases). The CDR3 contains 14 residues. V lost 5 bases and J 4 bases, leaving 14 bases between the germline ends. The germline V gene encodes CDR1 MNHEY and CDR2 SVGAGI. The CDR3, as DNA: TGTGCCAGCAGTACGTCCGGGGGCGGCTATGGCTACACCTTC. Protein product: CASSTSGGGYGYTF.

V and J are TRBV7-2 and TRBJ1-2, with TRBD1 identical over 10 bases. The CDR3 is 15 residues long. Germline V gene lookup returns CDR1 SGHTA and CDR2 FQGNSA. V shed 3 bases and J 5 bases; nucleotides not matched to a gene: 6. CDR3 in DNA: TGTGCCAGCAGCTTGCTGACAGGGGGCAAATATGGCTACACCTTC. Translation gives CASSLLTGGKYGYTF.

This rearrangement joins TRBV2 to TRBJ2-7; tentatively, D is TRBD2 (6 bases). Trimming stripped 8 bases from V and 2 bases from J, with 10 bases between. The CDR3 loop spans 12 amino acids. CDR1 and CDR2 from the germline V gene are SNHLY and FYNNEI. CDR3 nucleotides: TGTGCCAGCGGAGGGGTTCCCTACGAGCAGTACTTC. As protein: CASGGVPYEQYF.